This TCR beta chain was recovered during a study of OX40 agonist ivuxolimab in advanced cancers. Only in-frame clones appear in the TCRdb table, and some are missing; sequencing was by immunoSEQ multiplex PCR. This repertoire shows about 18,000 clones, about two thirds found once; its top ten account for around 15%. V lost 8 bases to trimming and J lost 0 bases, with 11 bases between them. Germline CDR1 is MNHNY and CDR2 is SVGAGI (reference sequence). CDR3 length: 13 amino acids. Sequencing was performed on CD4+ or CD8+ T cells sorted from blood, taken in a trial of the OX40 agonist ivuxolimab. The chain employs TRBV6-6 and TRBJ2-7, with a possible D match to TRBD2 (5 bases). The source is an adult with an advanced solid tumor such as melanoma, head and neck, liver or kidney cancer. The CDR3, as DNA: TGTGCCAGCGAGGGCAGTTCCTCCTACGAGCAGTACTTC. Protein product: CASEGSSSYEQYF.